What follows describes a single T cell receptor (beta chain). The antigen is undetermined. The data belong to a study of blood T cells in healthy people across ages. Study-level findings and limits: Relative to aged donors, long-lived donors carried more naive CD4+ cells and displayed higher diversity.

Through a sample-barcoded 5' primer and a J-beta primer mix, a second PCR was run for 7 to 11 cycles. Every molecule of cDNA carried a tag from a template-switch adaptor with 12 random nucleotides. From the 5' RACE reads, TCRdb called clonotypes with MiXCR, one entry per CDR3 protein. Of about 830,000 distinct CDR3 sequences listed, roughly 60% are singletons. The CDR3 consists of 15 residues. V dropped 1 base and J dropped 6 bases, with 13 bases sitting between them. Germline V gene sequence: CDR1 MGHRA, CDR2 YSYEKL. They isolated at least 6 million PBMCs from each sample. Extraction of total RNA produced a minimum of 5 micrograms from each sample.

The chain uses TRBV4-1 and TRBJ1-5, with D possibly TRBD1 on 5 matching bases. The TCR sequence derives from a man in his thirties or forties in good health. Sequencing used blood. The CDR3 DNA reads TGCGCCAGCAGCCAAGTAACAGGAATTCTTCAGCCCCAGCATTTT. It codes for CASSQVTGILQPQHF.